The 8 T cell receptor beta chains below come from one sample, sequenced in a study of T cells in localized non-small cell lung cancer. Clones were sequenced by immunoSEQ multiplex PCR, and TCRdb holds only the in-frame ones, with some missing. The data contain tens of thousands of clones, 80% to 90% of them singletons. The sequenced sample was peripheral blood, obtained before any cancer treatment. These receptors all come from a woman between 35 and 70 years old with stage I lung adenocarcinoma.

DNA for the CDR3: TGTGCCAGCAGTCTCCCGGGACAGGGCTACGAGCAGTACTTC. This encodes CASSLPGQGYEQYF. The V call is TRBV28, the J call TRBJ2-7; TRBD1 agrees at 9 bases. The CDR3 is made up of 14 amino acids. J gave up 3 bases and V 5 bases, and 5 bases lay outside the gene matches. Germline V gives CDR1 MDHEN, CDR2 SYDVKM.

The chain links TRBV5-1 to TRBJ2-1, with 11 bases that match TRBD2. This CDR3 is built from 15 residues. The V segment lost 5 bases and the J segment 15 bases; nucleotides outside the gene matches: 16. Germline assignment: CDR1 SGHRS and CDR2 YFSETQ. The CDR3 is CASRDHLTSGGFLFF. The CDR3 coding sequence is TGCGCCAGCAGGGACCACCTCACTAGCGGGGGTTTTCTGTTCTTC. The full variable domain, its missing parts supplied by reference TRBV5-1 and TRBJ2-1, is KAGVTQTPRYLIKTRGQQVTLSCSPISGHRSVSWYQQTPGQGLQFLFEYFSETQRNKGNFPGRFSGRQFSNSRSEMNVSTLELGDSALYLCASRDHLTSGGFLFFGPGTRLTVL.

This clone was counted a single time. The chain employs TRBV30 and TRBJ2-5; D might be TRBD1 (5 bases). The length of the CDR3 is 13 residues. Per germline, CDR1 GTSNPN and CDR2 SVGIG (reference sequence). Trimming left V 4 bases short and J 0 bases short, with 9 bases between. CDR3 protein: CAWNPGYQETQYF. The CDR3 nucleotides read TGTGCCTGGAACCCAGGGTACCAAGAGACCCAGTACTTC.

The chain's CDR3 is CAISETRQAYQETQYF. DNA of the CDR3: TGTGCCATCAGTGAAACTCGACAGGCGTACCAAGAGACCCAGTACTTC. This rearrangement joins TRBV10-3 to TRBJ2-5; perhaps TRBD1 as D (6 bases). From germline, CDR1 is ENHRY and CDR2 SYGVKD. Trimming cost V 3 bases and J 0 bases, with 14 bases left between them. The CDR3 is made up of 16 amino acids.

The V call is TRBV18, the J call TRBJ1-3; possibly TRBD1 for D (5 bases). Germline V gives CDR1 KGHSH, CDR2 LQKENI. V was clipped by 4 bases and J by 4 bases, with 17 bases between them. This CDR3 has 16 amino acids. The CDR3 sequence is CASSRDSGAGGNTIYF. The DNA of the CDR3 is TGTGCCAGCTCACGTGACAGTGGAGCGGGGGGAAACACCATATATTTT.

The CDR3 here is CASSGRGRGETQYF. CDR3 in DNA: TGCGCCAGCAGTGGGCGCGGGAGGGGGGAGACCCAGTACTTC. This chain joins TRBV10-1 and TRBJ2-5; 9 nucleotides align to TRBD2. Trimming cost V 4 bases and J 5 bases; bases outside gene matches: 5. CDR1 and CDR2 (germline): WNHNN, SYGVQD (reference sequence). The CDR3 totals 14 residues.

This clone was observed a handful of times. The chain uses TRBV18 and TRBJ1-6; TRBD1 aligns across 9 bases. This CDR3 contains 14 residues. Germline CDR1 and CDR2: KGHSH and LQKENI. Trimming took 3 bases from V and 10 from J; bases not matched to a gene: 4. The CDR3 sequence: CASSPDRGNSPLHF. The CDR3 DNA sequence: TGTGCCAGCTCACCGGACAGGGGTAACTCACCCCTCCACTTT. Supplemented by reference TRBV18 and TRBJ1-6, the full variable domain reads NAGVMQNPRHLVRRRGQEARLRCSPMKGHSHVYWYRQLPEEGLKFMVYLQKENIIDESGMPKERFSAEFPKEGPSILRIQQVVRGDSAAYFCASSPDRGNSPLHFGNGTRLTVT.

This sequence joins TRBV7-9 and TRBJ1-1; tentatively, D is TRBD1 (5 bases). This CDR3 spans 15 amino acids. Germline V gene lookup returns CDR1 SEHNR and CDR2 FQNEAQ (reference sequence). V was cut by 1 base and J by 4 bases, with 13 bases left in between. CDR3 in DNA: TGTGCCAGCAGCTTAGTTGGGGCGACCGGCACTGAAGCTTTCTTT. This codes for CASSLVGATGTEAFF.